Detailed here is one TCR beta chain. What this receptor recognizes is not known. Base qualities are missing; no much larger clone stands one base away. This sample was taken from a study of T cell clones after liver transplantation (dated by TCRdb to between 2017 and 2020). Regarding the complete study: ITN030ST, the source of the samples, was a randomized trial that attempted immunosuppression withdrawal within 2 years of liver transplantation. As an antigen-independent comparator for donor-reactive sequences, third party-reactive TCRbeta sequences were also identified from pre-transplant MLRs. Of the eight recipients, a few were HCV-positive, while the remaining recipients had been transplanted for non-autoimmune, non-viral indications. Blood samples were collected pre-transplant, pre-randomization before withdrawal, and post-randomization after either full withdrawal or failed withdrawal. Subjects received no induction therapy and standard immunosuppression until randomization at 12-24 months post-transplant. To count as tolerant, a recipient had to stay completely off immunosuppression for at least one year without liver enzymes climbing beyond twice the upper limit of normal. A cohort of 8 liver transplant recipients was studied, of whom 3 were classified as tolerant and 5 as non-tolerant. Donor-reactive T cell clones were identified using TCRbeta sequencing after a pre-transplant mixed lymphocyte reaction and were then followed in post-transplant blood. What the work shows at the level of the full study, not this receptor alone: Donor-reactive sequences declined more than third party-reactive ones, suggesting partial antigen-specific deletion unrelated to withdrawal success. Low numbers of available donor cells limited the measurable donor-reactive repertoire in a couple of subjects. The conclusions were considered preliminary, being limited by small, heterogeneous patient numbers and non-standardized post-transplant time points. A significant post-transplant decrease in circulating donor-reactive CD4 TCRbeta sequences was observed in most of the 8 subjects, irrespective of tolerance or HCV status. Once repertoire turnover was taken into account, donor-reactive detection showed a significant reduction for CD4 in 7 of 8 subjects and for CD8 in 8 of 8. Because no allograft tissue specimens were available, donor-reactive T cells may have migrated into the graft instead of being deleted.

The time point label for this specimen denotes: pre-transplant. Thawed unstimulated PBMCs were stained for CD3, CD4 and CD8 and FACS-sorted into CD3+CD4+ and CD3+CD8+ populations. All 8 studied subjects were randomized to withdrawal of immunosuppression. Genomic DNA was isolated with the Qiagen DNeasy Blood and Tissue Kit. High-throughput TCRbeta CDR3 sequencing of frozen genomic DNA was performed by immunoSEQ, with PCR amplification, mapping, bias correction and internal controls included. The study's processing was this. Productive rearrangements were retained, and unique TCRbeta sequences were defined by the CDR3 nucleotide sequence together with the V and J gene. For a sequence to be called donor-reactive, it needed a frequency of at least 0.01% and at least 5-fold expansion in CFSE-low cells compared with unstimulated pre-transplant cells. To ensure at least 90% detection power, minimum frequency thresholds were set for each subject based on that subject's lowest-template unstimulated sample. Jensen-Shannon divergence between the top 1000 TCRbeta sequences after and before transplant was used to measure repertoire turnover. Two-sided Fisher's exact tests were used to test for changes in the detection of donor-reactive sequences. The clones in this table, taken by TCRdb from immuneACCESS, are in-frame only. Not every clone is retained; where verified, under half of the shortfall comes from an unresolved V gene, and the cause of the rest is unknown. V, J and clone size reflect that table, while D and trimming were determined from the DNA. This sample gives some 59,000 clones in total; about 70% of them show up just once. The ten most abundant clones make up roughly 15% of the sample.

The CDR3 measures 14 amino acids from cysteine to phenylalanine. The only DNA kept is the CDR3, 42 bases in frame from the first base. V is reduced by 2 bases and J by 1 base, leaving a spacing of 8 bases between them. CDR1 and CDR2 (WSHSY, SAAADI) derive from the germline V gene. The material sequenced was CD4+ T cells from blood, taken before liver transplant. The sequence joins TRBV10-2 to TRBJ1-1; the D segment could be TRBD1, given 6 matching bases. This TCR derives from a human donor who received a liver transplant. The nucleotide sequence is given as TGCGCCAGCAGTGAGACAGGGAGGAACACTGAAGCTTTCTTT. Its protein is CASSETGRNTEAFF.